This TCR beta chain comes out of a study of spatial heterogeneity in lung cancer. Study at large: When available, follow-up PBMC samples taken a median of roughly two years after resection were sequenced.

This clonotype was seen a few times. Its antigen is unidentified. Each TCR cDNA molecule bore a unique molecular identifier. MiXCR was run by TCRdb on the 5' RACE reads, yielding one entry per CDR3 protein. The table includes approximately 93,000 distinct CDR3 sequences, roughly a fifth detected once. Findings and caveats of the study: Resection saw ubiquitous expanded tumor TCRs appear in blood more than follow-up did.

The time point denotes: blood at routine non-recurrence follow-up after resection. Trimming took off 4 bases at V and 2 bases at J, with 9 bases between the two ends. This CDR3 comprises 13 residues. Per germline, CDR1 SGHRS and CDR2 YFSETQ. Sequencing used PBMCs, obtained at follow-up. The chain recombines TRBV5-1 with TRBJ1-1; the D is unclear. This clonotype was sampled from a male donor with early-stage non-small cell lung cancer. The DNA for the CDR3 is TGCGCCAGCAGCGTAGACACTAACACTGAAGCTTTCTTT. This gives the protein CASSVDTNTEAFF.